A selection of T cell receptor beta chains follows, all from one sample in a study of cytomegalovirus exposure and HLA in healthy donors. Measured with immunoSEQ multiplex PCR; TCRdb has only the in-frame clones, and not every one. In total, the table holds approximately 110,000 clones. Source material: PBMCs. These TCRs come from a man aged 18 to 30 in good health and CMV-seronegative. Both conserved end residues are part of each CDR3. The D gene is left open where the match is weak.

-	TRBV19	TRBJ1-2	CASSDRTSSHTF	TGTGCCAGTAGCGATAGGACATCAAGTCACACCTTC
-	TRBV7-2	TRBJ2-1	CASSLGAGNNEQFF	TGTGCCAGCAGCTTAGGGGCTGGCAACAATGAGCAGTTCTTC
-	TRBV9	TRBJ1-2	CASSGGNGYTF	TGTGCCAGCAGCGGAGGTAACGGCTACACCTTC
-	TRBV11-2	TRBJ2-1	CASSPRRGLPNEQFF	TGTGCCAGCAGCCCTCGGAGGGGGCTCCCGAATGAGCAGTTCTTC
-	TRBV11-2	TRBJ1-1	CASSLDRQVSEAFF	TGTGCCAGCAGCTTAGATCGGCAGGTCAGTGAAGCTTTCTTT
-	TRBV7-9	TRBJ2-7	CASSSFYEQYF	TGTGCCAGCAGCTCCTTTTACGAGCAGTACTTC
-	TRBV6-5	TRBJ2-7	CASSYGAPPYEQYF	TGTGCCAGCAGTTACGGGGCGCCGCCCTACGAGCAGTACTTC
TRBD2	TRBV7-6	TRBJ2-1	CASSPKIAGSYNEQFF	TGTGCCAGCAGCCCAAAGATAGCGGGCTCCTACAATGAGCAGTTCTTC
TRBD1	TRBV6-4	TRBJ2-2	CASSDRGLPGELFF	TGTGCCAGCAGTGACAGGGGGCTCCCCGGGGAGCTGTTTTTT
TRBD2	TRBV6-4	TRBJ2-1	CASSEQFSGAYNEQFF	TGTGCCAGCAGTGAACAATTTAGCGGGGCCTACAATGAGCAGTTCTTC
-	TRBV27	TRBJ1-6	CASSLMGGRASDSPLHF	TGTGCCAGCAGTTTAATGGGTGGGAGGGCTAGTGATTCACCCCTCCACTTT
TRBD1	TRBV7-8	TRBJ2-7	CASSPGGTGPYEQYF	TGTGCCAGCAGCCCGGGCGGGACAGGCCCCTACGAGCAGTACTTC
TRBD1	TRBV19	TRBJ2-1	CASSIGGTAYNEQFF	TGTGCCAGTAGTATAGGAGGGACAGCTTACAATGAGCAGTTCTTC
TRBD1	TRBV7-9	TRBJ1-1	CAGTGDGTGGFTEAFF	TGTGCCGGCACCGGAGATGGGACAGGGGGCTTCACTGAAGCTTTCTTT
TRBD1	TRBV5-1	TRBJ2-1	CASSQGQGYNEQFF	TGCGCCAGCAGCCAGGGACAGGGGTACAATGAGCAGTTCTTC
-	TRBV4-1	TRBJ2-5	CASSQDPRGILRRQETQYF	TGCGCCAGCAGCCAAGATCCCCGGGGGATTCTCAGAAGACAAGAGACCCAGTACTTC
-	TRBV7-9	TRBJ2-7	CASEGDSSYEQYF	TGTGCCAGCGAAGGGGATAGCTCCTACGAGCAGTACTTC
-	TRBV7-9	TRBJ1-1	CASSFYPESSNTEAFF	TGTGCCAGCAGCTTCTACCCCGAGAGTTCAAACACTGAAGCTTTCTTT
-	TRBV27	TRBJ2-1	CASSSHDRYNEQFF	TGTGCCAGCAGTTCTCATGACAGATACAATGAGCAGTTCTTC
TRBD1	TRBV6-6	TRBJ1-2	CASSDRGYKGYGYTF	TGTGCCAGCAGTGACAGGGGGTATAAGGGCTATGGCTACACCTTC
-	TRBV30	TRBJ2-2	CAWRGPGELFF	TGTGCCTGGAGGGGGCCCGGGGAGCTGTTTTTT
TRBD1	TRBV29-1	TRBJ1-1	CSVQGFEGAKRNTEAFF	TGCAGCGTTCAGGGTTTTGAGGGGGCGAAAAGGAACACTGAAGCTTTCTTT
TRBD2	TRBV27	TRBJ2-3	CASSFLPGGSTDTQYF	TGTGCCAGCAGTTTCCTCCCGGGAGGTTCCACAGATACGCAGTATTTT
TRBD1	TRBV5-1	TRBJ2-7	CASSPNSGTASYEQYF	TGCGCCAGCAGCCCGAATTCCGGGACAGCCTCCTACGAGCAGTACTTC
-	TRBV5-6	TRBJ2-5	CASSLRADWWSQYF	TGTGCCAGCAGCCTACGCGCGGATTGGTGGTCCCAGTACTTC
TRBD2	TRBV28	TRBJ2-1	CAGSGRDNEQFF	TGCGCCGGGAGCGGGAGGGATAATGAGCAGTTCTTC
-	TRBV6-1	TRBJ2-1	CASSLGPNIDNEQFF	TGTGCCAGCAGTTTGGGGCCCAACATCGACAATGAGCAGTTCTTC
-	TRBV18	TRBJ1-1	CASSYDRTDQKAFF	TGTGCCAGCTCATACGACAGGACGGATCAAAAAGCTTTCTTT
TRBD1	TRBV28	TRBJ1-5	CASSSHRGQGGNQPQHF	TGTGCCAGCAGTTCCCACCGCGGCCAGGGGGGCAATCAGCCCCAGCATTTT
-	TRBV19	TRBJ2-5	CASSIIGVEETQYF	TGTGCCAGTAGTATAATCGGAGTGGAAGAGACCCAGTACTTC
TRBD1	TRBV19	TRBJ2-3	CASRRDSFTDTQYF	TGTGCCAGTAGGAGGGACAGCTTCACAGATACGCAGTATTTT
-	TRBV28	TRBJ2-7	CASSLGPTYEQYF	TGTGCCAGCAGTTTAGGCCCAACCTACGAGCAGTACTTC
-	TRBV11-3	TRBJ2-7	CASSKTHASYEQYF	TGTGCCAGCAGCAAGACTCATGCCTCCTACGAGCAGTACTTC
TRBD2	TRBV10-3	TRBJ2-5	CATSSIAGGLGETQYF	TGTGCCACCAGCTCTATCGCGGGGGGGCTAGGGGAGACCCAGTACTTC
-	TRBV28	TRBJ2-1	CASSLSFTSSYNEQFF	TGTGCCAGCAGTTTATCTTTCACAAGCTCCTACAATGAGCAGTTCTTC
-	TRBV19	TRBJ1-5	CASSTRGGTASNQPQHF	TGTGCCAGTAGTACCCGAGGGGGAACAGCTAGCAATCAGCCCCAGCATTTT
-	TRBV9	TRBJ1-1	CASSATGSHTEAFF	TGTGCCAGCAGCGCGACAGGCAGCCACACTGAAGCTTTCTTT
TRBD2	TRBV6-4	TRBJ2-1	CASSGAGEQFF	TGTGCCAGCAGTGGAGCGGGGGAGCAGTTCTTC
-	TRBV7-3	TRBJ2-6	CASSLTGGSGANVLTF	TGTGCCAGCAGCCTAACCGGGGGCTCTGGGGCCAACGTCCTGACTTTC
TRBD1	TRBV29-1	TRBJ2-7	CSVEDRGSGYEQYF	TGCAGCGTTGAAGACAGGGGGTCCGGGTACGAGCAGTACTTC
TRBD1	TRBV7-9	TRBJ2-3	CASSLGQGVGTDTQYF	TGTGCCAGCAGCTTAGGCCAGGGGGTGGGCACAGATACGCAGTATTTT
TRBD1	TRBV4-1	TRBJ1-2	CASSQDKGALGYTF	TGCGCCAGCAGCCAAGATAAGGGGGCATTGGGCTACACCTTC
-	TRBV5-1	TRBJ1-5	CASSLGGGNQPQHF	TGCGCCAGCAGCTTGGGGGGGGGTAATCAGCCCCAGCATTTT
-	TRBV19	TRBJ1-1	CASSPRTENTEAFF	TGTGCCAGTAGTCCACGGACAGAGAACACTGAAGCTTTCTTT
TRBD1	TRBV6-1	TRBJ2-1	CASSEAWTGANEQFF	TGTGCCAGCAGTGAAGCGTGGACAGGGGCCAATGAGCAGTTCTTC
TRBD1	TRBV9	TRBJ1-1	CASSPDRGTEAFF	TGTGCCAGCAGCCCGGACAGGGGCACTGAAGCTTTCTTT
-	TRBV7-9	TRBJ2-5	CASSSRLARETQYF	TGTGCCAGCAGCTCCCGTCTAGCTAGGGAGACCCAGTACTTC
TRBD1	TRBV27	TRBJ2-7	CASWSTGNTYEQYF	TGTGCCAGCTGGTCGACAGGGAATACCTACGAGCAGTACTTC
TRBD2	TRBV6-5	TRBJ2-3	CASSGTRTDTQYF	TGTGCCAGTAGCGGGACCCGCACAGATACGCAGTATTTT
-	TRBV7-3	TRBJ2-7	CASSLTGDTPAYEQYF	TGTGCCAGCAGCTTAACTGGGGACACTCCTGCCTACGAGCAGTACTTC
-	TRBV5-1	TRBJ1-5	CASIEEEDGNQPQHF	TGCGCCAGCATAGAGGAGGAGGATGGCAATCAGCCCCAGCATTTT
-	TRBV6-5	TRBJ1-6	CASSYSRQGPNSPLHF	TGTGCCAGCAGTTACTCGAGGCAGGGGCCTAATTCACCCCTCCACTTT
TRBD1	TRBV19	TRBJ1-5	CASSPGTGANQPQHF	TGTGCCAGTAGTCCAGGGACAGGGGCGAATCAGCCCCAGCATTTT
-	TRBV6-5	TRBJ1-1	CASLSVNTEAFF	TGTGCCAGCCTTAGCGTGAACACTGAAGCTTTCTTT
TRBD1	TRBV2	TRBJ1-2	CASPGGAAYGYTF	TGTGCCAGCCCAGGGGGCGCCGCCTATGGCTACACCTTC
-	TRBV15	TRBJ2-1	CATSRVPLYNEQFF	TGTGCCACCAGCAGAGTTCCTCTCTACAATGAGCAGTTCTTC
-	TRBV5-1	TRBJ2-1	CASSLVSAGSYNEQFF	TGCGCCAGCAGCTTGGTCAGCGCCGGCTCCTACAATGAGCAGTTCTTC